The 19 T cell receptor beta chains below come from one sample, sequenced in a study of OX40 agonist ivuxolimab in advanced cancers. Assay: immunoSEQ multiplex PCR; the TCRdb copy retains only in-frame clones and omits some. The sample yields around 68,000 clones, roughly nine tenths seen once. The sequencing here drew on CD4+ or CD8+ T cells sorted from blood, taken in a trial of the OX40 agonist ivuxolimab. These receptors were collected from an adult with an advanced solid tumor such as melanoma, head and neck, liver or kidney cancer.

V gene TRBV7-2 combines with J gene TRBJ1-1; no firm D call. Germline V gene lookup returns CDR1 SGHTA and CDR2 FQGNSA. The germline V and J ends were trimmed by 1 base and 1 base, with 4 bases remaining between them. The CDR3 totals 13 residues. CDR3 nucleotides: TGTGCCAGCAGCTTAGGAGAGAACACTGAAGCTTTCTTT. Its protein product is CASSLGENTEAFF.

The gene calls are TRBV29-1 and TRBJ2-1; no clear D gene. Trimming left V 4 bases short and J 4 bases short, with 8 bases between. Germline V gene data show CDR1 as SQVTM and CDR2 as ANQGSEA. The length of the CDR3 is 12 residues. This chain's CDR3 is CSVGVSYNEQFF. CDR3 nucleotides: TGCAGCGTTGGGGTCAGTTACAATGAGCAGTTCTTC.

This chain joins TRBV28 and TRBJ1-1; perhaps TRBD1 as D (6 bases). V shed 4 bases and J shed 4 bases, with 19 bases lying between them. The CDR3 totals 16 residues. Germline CDR1 and CDR2: MDHEN and SYDVKM. CDR3 loop: CASSSSVTGSGTEAFF. The CDR3 nucleotides are TGTGCCAGCAGTTCCTCCGTTACAGGGTCGGGCACTGAAGCTTTCTTT. The full variable domain, in which reference TRBV28 and TRBJ1-1 provide the parts outside the CDR3, is DVKVTQSSRYLVKRTGEKVFLECVQDMDHENMFWYRQDPGLGLRLIYFSYDVKMKEKGDIPEGYSVSREKKERFSLILESASTNQTSMYLCASSSSVTGSGTEAFFGQGTRLTVV.

The gene calls are TRBV6-1 and TRBJ1-3; D may be TRBD1 (6 bases). The CDR3 extends over 14 amino acids. V lost 4 bases to trimming and J lost 1 base, with 8 bases between them. In germline, CDR1 is MNHNS, CDR2 SASEGT. This CDR3 reads CASSADRSGNTIYF. CDR3 sequence (DNA): TGTGCCAGCAGTGCGGACAGATCTGGAAACACCATATATTTT.

The chain links TRBV18 to TRBJ1-5; the match to TRBD1 covers 10 bases. V shed 0 bases, J shed 7 bases, and the junction held 6 bases outside the gene matches. The length of the CDR3 is 16 residues. Per germline, CDR1 KGHSH and CDR2 LQKENI. CDR3 bases: TGTGCCAGCTCACCACCGGGCGGGACAGGGGTCCAGCCCCAGCATTTT. Amino acids: CASSPPGGTGVQPQHF.

DNA of the CDR3: TGTGCCAGCAGCCAAAGACCGTGGGGTAGCGGGGGGGCGCTACGGTCCGATACGCAGTATTTT. Its translation is CASSQRPWGSGGALRSDTQYF. The chain employs TRBV14 and TRBJ2-3; TRBD2 matches at 11 bases. The CDR3 runs 21 residues. V lost 2 bases, J lost 6 bases, and 22 bases stayed unmatched. The germline CDR1 and CDR2 sequences are SGHDN and FVKESK.

J is TRBJ2-7 and V is TRBV27; 9 bases match TRBD1. Trimming at V came to 0 bases and at J to 3 bases, leaving 3 bases not matched to a gene. This CDR3 is 15 amino acids long. Germline lookup yields CDR1 MNHEY and CDR2 SMNVEV (reference sequence). The CDR3 nucleotides read TGTGCCAGCAGTTTATCTTCGACAGGGGGCTACGAGCAGTACTTC. Its translation is CASSLSSTGGYEQYF.

This rearrangement joins TRBV9 to TRBJ2-3; TRBD2 matches at 14 bases. There are 16 residues in the CDR3. Germline V gene data show CDR1 as SGDLS and CDR2 as YYNGEE. The V gene end was trimmed by 4 bases and the J gene end by 4 bases; junction bases not matched to a gene: 5. CDR3 in amino acids: CASSSGLAGGSDTQYF. The CDR3, as DNA: TGTGCCAGCAGCTCCGGACTAGCGGGAGGTTCAGATACGCAGTATTTT.

The CDR3 loop is CASSQVGELFF. The CDR3 DNA reads TGCGCCAGCAGCCAGGTCGGGGAGCTGTTTTTT. V gene TRBV4-1 combines with J gene TRBJ2-2; no clear D gene. V lost 3 bases, J lost 7 bases, and 3 bases lay in between. CDR1 is MGHRA and CDR2 is YSYEKL in the germline V gene. The CDR3 loop spans 11 amino acids.

The chain carries TRBV6-1 and TRBJ1-2; 7 nucleotides match TRBD1. The CDR3 has 13 residues. Germline CDR1 is MNHNS and CDR2 is SASEGT. Trimming removed 6 bases from V and 6 bases from J; junction bases left unmatched: 7. CDR3 protein: CASRATGAHGYTF. The CDR3 bases are TGTGCCAGCAGGGCCACAGGGGCCCATGGCTACACCTTC.

The chain joins TRBV15 to TRBJ2-5, with unresolved D. CDR1 LNHNV and CDR2 YYDKDF come from the germline V gene (reference sequence). The CDR3 spans 12 residues. V was shortened by 5 bases and J by 4 bases, with 8 bases between the two germline ends. The CDR3 DNA reads TGTGCCACCAGCCTAACCCTAGAGACCCAGTACTTC. It encodes CATSLTLETQYF.

CDR3 residues: CASSLSREDTQYF. The CDR3 bases are TGTGCCAGCAGCCTCTCGAGGGAGGATACGCAGTATTTT. The V call is TRBV7-3, the J call TRBJ2-3; weak D call: TRBD2 (5 bases). Germline values: CDR1 SGHTA, CDR2 FQGTGA. Between the trimmed V and J ends, which lost 5 bases and 6 bases, there was a span of 12 bases. The CDR3 is 13 residues long.

This sequence joins TRBV9 and TRBJ2-5; TRBD1 aligns across 10 bases. With 4 bases clipped from V and 4 bases from J, the junction kept 7 bases outside the gene matches. Germline CDR1 and CDR2: SGDLS and YYNGEE. The length of the CDR3 is 15 residues. Here the CDR3 DNA reads TGTGCCAGCAGCACACGAGGACAGGGGGGAGAGACCCAGTACTTC. Translation: CASSTRGQGGETQYF.

The CDR3 bases are TGCAGCGTCGCCACCCTGGCTATTACCTACAATGAGCAGTTCTTC. It translates to CSVATLAITYNEQFF. This sequence joins TRBV29-1 and TRBJ2-1; D is undetermined. Trimming removed 6 bases at V and 2 bases at J, with 17 bases between. CDR3 length: 15 amino acids. Germline V gene data show CDR1 as SQVTM and CDR2 as ANQGSEA.

This sequence joins TRBV6-1 and TRBJ1-1, with TRBD1 identical over 9 bases. V dropped 8 bases and J dropped 5; count of bases not matched to a gene: 9. The CDR3 consists of 14 residues. Germline V gene lookup returns CDR1 MNHNS and CDR2 SASEGT. This chain's CDR3 is CASLTGGALTEAFF. The CDR3 DNA reads TGTGCCAGCCTGACAGGGGGAGCGTTAACTGAAGCTTTCTTT.

V is TRBV2 and J is TRBJ1-1; unclear D gene. Trimming pared 6 bases from V and 0 bases from J, leaving 8 bases between. This CDR3 is 13 amino acids long. Germline values: CDR1 SNHLY, CDR2 FYNNEI. The CDR3 DNA sequence: TGTGCCAGCAGGGGAAGGGTGAACACTGAAGCTTTCTTT. Translated, it gives CASRGRVNTEAFF. Variable domain in full (rest from reference TRBV2 and TRBJ1-1): EPEVTQTPSHQVTQMGQEVILRCVPISNHLYFYWYRQILGQKVEFLVSFYNNEISEKSEIFDDQFSVERPDGSNFTLKIRSTKLEDSAMYFCASRGRVNTEAFFGQGTRLTVV.

The genes are TRBV9 and TRBJ2-1, with D perhaps given as TRBD1 or TRBD2 (5 bases each). The germline V gene encodes CDR1 SGDLS and CDR2 YYNGEE. The CDR3 extends over 16 amino acids. V dropped 0 bases and J dropped 8 bases, with 18 bases sitting between them. The CDR3 loop reads CASSVAGQGEWYEQFF. Written as DNA, the CDR3 is TGTGCCAGCAGCGTAGCTGGGCAGGGAGAATGGTATGAGCAGTTCTTC. Drawing the rest from reference TRBV9 and TRBJ2-1, the complete variable domain is DSGVTQTPKHLITATGQRVTLRCSPRSGDLSVYWYQQSLDQGLQFLIQYYNGEERAKGNILERFSAQQFPDLHSELNLSSLELGDSALYFCASSVAGQGEWYEQFFGPGTRLTVL.

The chain joins TRBV10-2 to TRBJ2-2; D gene ambiguous. The germline V gene has CDR1 WSHSY and CDR2 SAAADI. The CDR3 contains 13 residues. V was shortened by 8 bases and J by 4 bases, with 11 bases between the two germline ends. Written as DNA, the CDR3 is TGCGCCAGCTCCGGGCATGCCACCGGGGAGCTGTTTTTT. It is translated as CASSGHATGELFF.

V gene TRBV19 combines with J gene TRBJ1-3; 9 nucleotides align to TRBD1. Germline-derived CDR1 and CDR2 are LNHDA and SQIVND (reference sequence). The junction had 2 bases not matched to a gene; V was cut back by 4 bases and J by 4 bases. This CDR3 contains 14 residues. DNA of the CDR3: TGTGCCAGTAGTACAACAGGGGGCGGAAACACCATATATTTT. This translates into CASSTTGGGNTIYF.